The entry that follows covers one T cell receptor (beta chain) sequence. The assay was immunoSEQ multiplex PCR, and TCRdb's table has in-frame clones only and misses some. The sample yields tens of thousands of clones, just under 95% seen once. The data originate from a study of T cell changes during pregnancy in multiple sclerosis. CDR1 and CDR2 from the germline V gene are LGHNA and YNFKEQ. The V and J ends lost 1 base and 4 bases respectively, with 12 bases between them. This CDR3 has 15 residues. This receptor was identified in a female donor with multiple sclerosis, enrolled in a pregnancy study. The rearrangement joins TRBV4-2 to TRBJ2-3; TRBD2 might be the D (5 bases). The starting material was peripheral blood, obtained in the first trimester of pregnancy. The CDR3 spells CASSQVRLAADTQYF. The CDR3, as DNA: TGTGCCAGCAGCCAAGTCCGGCTAGCCGCAGATACGCAGTATTTT.